This T cell receptor beta chain appears in the sequencing data of a study of cytomegalovirus exposure and HLA in healthy donors. A multiplex PCR was run with 60 Vbeta primers and 13 Jbeta primers. TCRdb's copy holds only in-frame clones and misses some; the assay was immunoSEQ multiplex PCR. This table holds 65,000 to 85,000 clones. Germline-derived CDR1 and CDR2 are LNHDA and SQIVND (reference sequence). The CDR3 has 16 residues. The J segment lost 9 bases and the V segment lost 6 bases, leaving 16 bases of the junction unmatched. Study results and caveats: Highest at DRB1 and lowest at HLA-C, TCR association rates differed among HLA loci in a later analysis.

Among the donors, all were healthy bone marrow donors. Worth noting for this clone: Its matching antigen is unknown.

The sequenced sample was PBMCs. V and J are TRBV19 and TRBJ2-1, with 8 bases lining up with TRBD2. The receptor's source is a woman aged 55-70 years in good health and CMV-seronegative. This chain's CDR3 is CASSTSGRDEWSEQFF. Written as DNA, the CDR3 is TGTGCCAGTAGCACTAGCGGCCGGGACGAGTGGAGTGAGCAGTTCTTC. Full variable domain (outside the CDR3, taken from reference TRBV19 and TRBJ2-1): DGGITQSPKYLFRKEGQNVTLSCEQNLNHDAMYWYRQDPGQGLRLIYYSQIVNDFQKGDIAEGYSVSREKKESFPLTVTSAQKNPTAFYLCASSTSGRDEWSEQFFGPGTRLTVL.